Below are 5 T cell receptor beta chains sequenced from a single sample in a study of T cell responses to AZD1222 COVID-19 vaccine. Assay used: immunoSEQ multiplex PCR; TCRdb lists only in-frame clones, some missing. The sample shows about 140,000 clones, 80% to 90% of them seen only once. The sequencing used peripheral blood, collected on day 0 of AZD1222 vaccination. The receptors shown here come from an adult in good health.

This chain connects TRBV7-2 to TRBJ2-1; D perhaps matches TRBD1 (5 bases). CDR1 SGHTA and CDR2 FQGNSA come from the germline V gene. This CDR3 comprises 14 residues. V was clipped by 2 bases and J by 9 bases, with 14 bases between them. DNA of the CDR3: TGTGCCAGCAGCTTACAGGCAGGGTTGTCTGAGCAGTTCTTC. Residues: CASSLQAGLSEQFF.

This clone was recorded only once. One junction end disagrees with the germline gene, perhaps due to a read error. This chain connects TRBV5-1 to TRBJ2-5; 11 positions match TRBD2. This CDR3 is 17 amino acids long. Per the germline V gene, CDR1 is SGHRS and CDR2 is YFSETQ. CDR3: CASSLVPSGRIQEAQYF. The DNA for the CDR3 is TGCGCCAGCAGCTTGGTTCCTAGCGGGAGGATCCAAGAGGCCCAGTACTTC.

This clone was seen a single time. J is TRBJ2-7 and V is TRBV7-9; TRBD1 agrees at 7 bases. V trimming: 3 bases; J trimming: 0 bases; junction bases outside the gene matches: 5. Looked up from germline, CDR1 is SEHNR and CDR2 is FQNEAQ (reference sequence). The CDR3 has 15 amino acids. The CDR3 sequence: CASSFATGNSYEQYF. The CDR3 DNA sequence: TGTGCCAGCAGCTTCGCGACAGGGAACTCCTACGAGCAGTACTTC.

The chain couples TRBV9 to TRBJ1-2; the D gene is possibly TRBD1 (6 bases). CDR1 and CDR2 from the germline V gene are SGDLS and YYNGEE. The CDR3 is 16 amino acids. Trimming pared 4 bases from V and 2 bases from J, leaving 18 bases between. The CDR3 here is CASSSGAGPDNYGYTF. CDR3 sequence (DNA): TGTGCCAGCAGCTCGGGGGCAGGGCCTGACAACTATGGCTACACCTTC.

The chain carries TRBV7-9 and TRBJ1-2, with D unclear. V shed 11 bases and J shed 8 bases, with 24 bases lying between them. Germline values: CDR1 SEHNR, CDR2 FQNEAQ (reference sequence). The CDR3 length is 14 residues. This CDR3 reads CAGRTGPFQEGYTF. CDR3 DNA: TGTGCCGGGAGAACCGGGCCATTTCAGGAGGGCTACACCTTC. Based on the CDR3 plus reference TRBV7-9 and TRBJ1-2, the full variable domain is DTGVSQNPRHKITKRGQNVTFRCDPISEHNRLYWYRQTLGQGPEFLTYFQNEAQLEKSRLLSDRFSAERPKGSFSTLEIQRTEQGDSAMYLCAGRTGPFQEGYTFGSGTRLTVV.